One sample yielded the 19 T cell receptor beta chains listed below, sequenced in a study of blood T cell repertoires in COVID-19. TCRdb's table, derived via immunoSEQ multiplex PCR, lists solely in-frame clones and lacks some. The repertoire holds roughly 200,000 clones, with about 80% as singletons. Sequences were obtained from peripheral blood. The receptor set was obtained from a woman aged 45 to 65 with active or convalescent COVID-19.

This clone was observed at least ten times. CDR3 region: CASSLTWGQMGLYTF. The CDR3 nucleotides read TGCGCCAGCAGCTTGACGTGGGGTCAGATGGGGCTCTACACCTTC. The chain recombines TRBV5-1 with TRBJ1-2, with D possibly being TRBD1 (5 bases). In germline, CDR1 is SGHRS, CDR2 YFSETQ. V was clipped by 1 base and J by 10 bases, with 20 bases between them. This CDR3 region has 15 residues. Using reference TRBV5-1 and TRBJ1-2 for the parts outside the CDR3, the full variable domain is KAGVTQTPRYLIKTRGQQVTLSCSPISGHRSVSWYQQTPGQGLQFLFEYFSETQRNKGNFPGRFSGRQFSNSRSEMNVSTLELGDSALYLCASSLTWGQMGLYTFGSGTRLTVV.

The chain couples TRBV7-8 to TRBJ2-1; 12 positions agree with TRBD2. V shed 3 bases, J shed 2 bases, and the junction held 2 bases outside the gene matches. From germline, CDR1 is SGHVS and CDR2 FQNEAQ. The CDR3 covers 16 residues. This CDR3 is CASSFLAGGAYNEQFF. In DNA, the CDR3 is TGTGCCAGCAGCTTCCTAGCGGGGGGGGCCTACAATGAGCAGTTCTTC.

The chain recombines TRBV29-1 with TRBJ2-3; D is perhaps TRBD2 (5 bases). V dropped 3 bases and J dropped 3 bases, with 10 bases sitting between them. Germline V CDR1 and CDR2: SQVTM, ANQGSEA. The CDR3 length is 13 residues. The CDR3 sequence: CSVETTSTDTQYF. CDR3 coding DNA: TGCAGCGTTGAGACTACATCTACAGATACGCAGTATTTT.

The chain uses TRBV19 and TRBJ2-5; tentatively, D is TRBD2 (6 bases). The germline V gene has CDR1 LNHDA and CDR2 SQIVND (reference sequence). The CDR3 is 16 amino acids. The V end was cut by 3 bases, the J end by 4 bases, with 18 bases between. The chain's CDR3 is CASSIGGMTGVETQYF. CDR3 DNA: TGTGCCAGTAGTATTGGGGGGATGACGGGAGTAGAGACCCAGTACTTC.

This clone was counted at least ten times. The chain links TRBV3-1 (or the pseudogene TRBV3-2) to TRBJ1-4; 8 bases align to TRBD1. Germline lookup yields CDR1 LGHDT and CDR2 YNNKEL (reference sequence). There are 15 residues in the CDR3. V was pared by 3 bases and J by 6 bases, with 6 bases of the junction left unmatched. This CDR3 is CASSHQGAVHEKLFF. The CDR3 DNA reads as TGTGCCAGCAGCCACCAGGGGGCGGTTCATGAAAAACTGTTTTTT.

This clone was observed a few times. The V gene is TRBV28, the J gene TRBJ1-4, with D hard to call. CDR1 MDHEN and CDR2 SYDVKM come from the germline V gene. Trimming shortened V by 4 bases and J by 0 bases, and 9 bases separated the two germline ends. This CDR3 spans 15 amino acids. This CDR3 is CASSSAVTTNEKLFF. The CDR3 nucleotides read TGTGCCAGCAGTTCTGCGGTGACAACTAATGAAAAACTGTTTTTT. Drawing the rest from reference TRBV28 and TRBJ1-4, the complete variable domain is DVKVTQSSRYLVKRTGEKVFLECVQDMDHENMFWYRQDPGLGLRLIYFSYDVKMKEKGDIPEGYSVSREKKERFSLILESASTNQTSMYLCASSSAVTTNEKLFFGSGTQLSVL.

This clone was counted a few times. The chain has TRBV2 and TRBJ1-2; D might be TRBD1 (6 bases). With 6 bases removed from V and 8 bases from J, the gap between germline ends came to 16 bases. The CDR3 is 13 amino acids. The germline V gene encodes CDR1 SNHLY and CDR2 FYNNEI. The CDR3 nucleotides are TGTGCCAGCAGAGTGCGGGGGGGGCAAGGCTACACCTTC. As protein: CASRVRGGQGYTF.

Only one count was recorded for this clone. V usage is TRBV4-3 and J usage is TRBJ2-3; TRBD1 aligns across 8 bases. The germline CDR1 and CDR2 sequences are LGHNA and YSLEER. V shed 1 base, J shed 3 bases, and the junction held 6 bases outside the gene matches. This CDR3 spans 16 amino acids. The CDR3 region is CASSQATGVGTDTQYF. CDR3 sequence (DNA): TGCGCCAGCAGCCAAGCGACAGGGGTCGGGACAGATACGCAGTATTTT.

The rearrangement links TRBV11-2 to TRBJ2-5, with TRBD1 as a possible D gene (6 bases). Trimming removed 5 bases at V and 2 bases at J, with 12 bases between. The CDR3 is 14 residues long. In germline, CDR1 is SGHAT, CDR2 FQNNGV. The CDR3 nucleotides read TGTGCCAGCAGCCTACAGGGTCGACAAGAGACCCAGTACTTC. Its protein product is CASSLQGRQETQYF.

The rearrangement links TRBV10-3 to TRBJ2-2; 12 bases are shared with TRBD2. V was pared by 6 bases and J by 4 bases, with 9 bases of the junction left unmatched. CDR1 and CDR2 from the germline V gene are ENHRY and SYGVKD. The CDR3 has 17 residues. This CDR3 is CAISPGTSGSRTGELFF. DNA of the CDR3: TGTGCCATCAGCCCGGGGACTAGCGGGTCCCGCACCGGGGAGCTGTTTTTT.

The rearrangement uses TRBV6-2 or TRBV6-3 and TRBJ2-7; the D gene is possibly TRBD1 (7 bases). Germline loops: CDR1 MNHEY, CDR2 SVGEGT. V gave up 4 bases and J gave up 5 bases, with 18 bases separating them. CDR3 size: 15 residues. In DNA, the CDR3 is TGTGCCAGCAGTTGGATCAGGGGGACTGGGGACGAGCAGTACTTC. Protein: CASSWIRGTGDEQYF.

The rearrangement joins TRBV7-6 to TRBJ2-3, with 14 bases aligning to TRBD2. The junction had 2 bases not matched to a gene; V was cut back by 1 base and J by 2 bases. CDR1 and CDR2 (germline): SGHVS, FNYEAQ. The CDR3 spans 17 residues. As DNA, the CDR3 is TGTGCCAGCAGCTTAGGACTAGCGGGGGGGAACACAGATACGCAGTATTTT. Translated, it gives CASSLGLAGGNTDTQYF.

This clone was observed a handful of times. The chain joins TRBV7-2 to TRBJ2-2; maybe TRBD2 (5 bases). V was trimmed by 3 bases and J by 1 base, leaving 6 bases between them. CDR1 is SGHTA, CDR2 FQGNSA, per germline. This CDR3 is 14 amino acids long. This CDR3 is CASSFSVNTGELFF. Written as DNA, the CDR3 is TGTGCCAGCAGCTTTAGCGTGAACACCGGGGAGCTGTTTTTT.

The chain has TRBV28 and TRBJ1-2, with D unclear. Germline values: CDR1 MDHEN, CDR2 SYDVKM. This CDR3 is 14 amino acids long. V lost 8 bases and J 2 bases, leaving 15 bases between the germline ends. CDR3 DNA sequence: TGTGCCAGCTATTCGGGAATCCTAAACTATGGCTACACCTTC. It encodes CASYSGILNYGYTF.

This clone was found a few times. The sample holds other DNA sequences that translate to the same CDR3. This rearrangement joins TRBV7-6 to TRBJ2-5, with a possible D match to TRBD2 (7 bases). Germline loops: CDR1 SGHVS, CDR2 FNYEAQ. The CDR3 has 14 amino acids. Trimming took off 2 bases at V and 5 bases at J, with 12 bases between the two ends. CDR3 DNA: TGTGCCAGCAGCTTAACCGGGGGGCGTGAGACCCAGTACTTC. This translates into CASSLTGGRETQYF.

The chain has TRBV29-1 and TRBJ1-1; 9 bases map to TRBD1. V shed 1 base and J 4 bases; nucleotides not matched to a gene: 13. The CDR3 consists of 17 residues. CDR1 and CDR2 from the germline V gene are SQVTM and ANQGSEA. The DNA for the CDR3 is TGCAGCGTTGAAGGGTCGAGGGACAGGGAATGGGGCACTGAAGCTTTCTTT. This gives the protein CSVEGSRDREWGTEAFF.

In its sample, this clone was seen a few times. The chain uses TRBV30 and TRBJ1-5; TRBD1 might be the D (5 bases). Germline V gene lookup returns CDR1 GTSNPN and CDR2 SVGIG (reference sequence). This CDR3 has 13 residues. With 5 bases removed from V and 4 bases from J, the gap between germline ends came to 12 bases. CDR3 DNA sequence: TGTGCCTGGGCCGCAGGGAGGAATCAGCCCCAGCATTTT. Encoded protein: CAWAAGRNQPQHF.

The chain uses TRBV6-2 or TRBV6-3 and TRBJ2-1, with TRBD2 matching over 8 bases. The trim removed 0 bases at V and 6 bases at J, leaving 10 bases unmatched. This CDR3 is built from 17 residues. The V gene's germline CDR1 is MNHEY and CDR2 SVGEGT. CDR3 protein: CASSYSAQAGVFNEQFF. DNA for the CDR3: TGTGCCAGCAGTTACTCTGCCCAAGCGGGAGTATTCAATGAGCAGTTCTTC.

The V call is TRBV30, the J call TRBJ1-4; D uncertain. The CDR3 loop spans 13 amino acids. Germline loops: CDR1 GTSNPN, CDR2 SVGIG (reference sequence). Trimming shortened V by 2 bases and J by 3 bases, and 7 bases separated the two germline ends. The CDR3 nucleotides are TGTGCCTGGAGTCGGGGTGCTAATGAAAAACTGTTTTTT. This translates into CAWSRGANEKLFF.